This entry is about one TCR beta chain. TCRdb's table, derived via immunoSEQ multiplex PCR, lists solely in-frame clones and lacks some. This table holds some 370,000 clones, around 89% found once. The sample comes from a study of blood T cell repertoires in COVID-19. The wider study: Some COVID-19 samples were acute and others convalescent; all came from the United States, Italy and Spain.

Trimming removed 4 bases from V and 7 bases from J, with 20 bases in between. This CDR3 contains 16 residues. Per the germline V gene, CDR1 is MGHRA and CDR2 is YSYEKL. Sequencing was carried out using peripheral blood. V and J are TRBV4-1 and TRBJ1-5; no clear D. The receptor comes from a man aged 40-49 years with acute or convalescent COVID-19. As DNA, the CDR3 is TGCGCCAGCAGCCCAGCCGGAGACTCCTTGAACCAGCCCCAGCATTTT. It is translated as CASSPAGDSLNQPQHF.